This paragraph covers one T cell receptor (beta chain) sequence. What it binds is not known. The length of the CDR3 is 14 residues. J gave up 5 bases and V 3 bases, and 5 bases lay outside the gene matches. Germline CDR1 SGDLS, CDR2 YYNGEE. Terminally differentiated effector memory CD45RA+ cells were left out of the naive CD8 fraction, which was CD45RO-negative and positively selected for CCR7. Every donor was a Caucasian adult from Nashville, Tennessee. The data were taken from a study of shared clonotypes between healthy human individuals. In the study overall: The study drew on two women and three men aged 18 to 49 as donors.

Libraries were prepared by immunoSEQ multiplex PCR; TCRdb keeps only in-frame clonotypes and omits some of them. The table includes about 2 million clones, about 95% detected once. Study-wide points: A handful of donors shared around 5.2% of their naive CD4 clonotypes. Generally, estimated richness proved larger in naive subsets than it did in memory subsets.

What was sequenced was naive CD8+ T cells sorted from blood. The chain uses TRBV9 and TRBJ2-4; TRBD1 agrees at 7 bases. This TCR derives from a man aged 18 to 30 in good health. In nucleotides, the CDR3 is TGTGCCAGCAGCGACGGGACAGCAGAAAACATTCAGTACTTC. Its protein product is CASSDGTAENIQYF.